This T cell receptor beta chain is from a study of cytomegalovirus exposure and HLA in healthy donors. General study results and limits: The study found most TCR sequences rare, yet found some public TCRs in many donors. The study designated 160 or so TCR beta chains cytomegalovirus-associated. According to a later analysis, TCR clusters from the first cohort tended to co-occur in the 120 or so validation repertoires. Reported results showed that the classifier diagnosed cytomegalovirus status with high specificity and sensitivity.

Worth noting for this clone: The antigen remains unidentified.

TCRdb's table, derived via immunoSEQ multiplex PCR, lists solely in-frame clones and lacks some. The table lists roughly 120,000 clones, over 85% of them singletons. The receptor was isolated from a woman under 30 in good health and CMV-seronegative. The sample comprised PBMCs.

The CDR3: CAWRPGGNSYEQYF. As DNA, the CDR3 is TGTGCCTGGCGGCCTGGCGGGAACTCCTACGAGCAGTACTTC. The V call is TRBV30, the J call TRBJ2-7, with D possibly TRBD2 on 6 matching bases. Per the germline V gene, CDR1 is GTSNPN and CDR2 is SVGIG (reference sequence). Trimming shortened V by 5 bases and J by 0 bases, and 14 bases separated the two germline ends. The CDR3 loop spans 14 amino acids.